One sample yielded the 14 T cell receptor beta chains listed below, sequenced in a study of T cell repertoires in ileal Crohn's disease. The repertoire was sequenced with immunoSEQ multiplex PCR; TCRdb's copy has only in-frame clones and lacks some. Among 1,600 or so clones, around 80% were seen once, and the ten largest hold more than 13%. The source material was ileal tissue. The origin of the receptors is an adult with Crohn's disease.

The V call is TRBV9, the J call TRBJ2-3; TRBD2 matches 11 bases. This CDR3 contains 16 residues. Per the germline V gene, CDR1 is SGDLS and CDR2 is YYNGEE. With 3 bases clipped from V and 5 bases from J, the junction kept 8 bases outside the gene matches. CDR3 DNA: TGTGCCAGCAGCGCCATTAGCGGGGGGGCCGGAGATACGCAGTATTTT. Translating it yields CASSAISGGAGDTQYF. Complete variable domain (other parts from reference TRBV9 and TRBJ2-3): DSGVTQTPKHLITATGQRVTLRCSPRSGDLSVYWYQQSLDQGLQFLIQYYNGEERAKGNILERFSAQQFPDLHSELNLSSLELGDSALYFCASSAISGGAGDTQYFGPGTRLTVL.

J is TRBJ1-2 and V is TRBV5-1; possibly TRBD1 for D (5 bases). The CDR3 is 13 amino acids. Trimming shortened V by 5 bases and J by 1 base, and 9 bases separated the two germline ends. Germline CDR1 is SGHRS and CDR2 is YFSETQ. Here the CDR3 reads CASRYDSNYGYTF. The CDR3 bases are TGCGCCAGCAGATATGACAGTAACTATGGCTACACCTTC.

The chain carries TRBV5-1 and TRBJ1-1; D is unresolved. Trimming took off 0 bases at V and 1 base at J, with 10 bases between the two ends. Germline CDR1 is SGHRS and CDR2 is YFSETQ. The CDR3 has 15 amino acids. CDR3 protein: CASSLGEGWNTEAFF. The CDR3 region has the DNA TGCGCCAGCAGCTTGGGGGAGGGATGGAACACTGAAGCTTTCTTT.

With respect to this clone: No conserved phenylalanine or tryptophan is present at the end of the CDR3, so a read error is the likely explanation. Here the CDR3 DNA reads TGTGCCAGCAGTGAAGGTGGGCAGAACACTGAAGCTTTCCTT. Translating it yields CASSEGGQNTEAFL. The chain has TRBV6-4 and TRBJ1-1, with no clear D. From germline, CDR1 is MRHNA and CDR2 SNTAGT. There are 14 residues in the CDR3. V gave up 3 bases and J gave up 1 base, with 9 bases separating them.

The chain employs TRBV11-3 and TRBJ2-2; D is unclear. The V end lost 1 base, the J end lost 4 bases, and 4 bases lay between the germline ends. CDR3 length equals 13 residues. Germline CDR1 is SGHNT and CDR2 is YENEEA. The CDR3 sequence is CASSLGGTGELFF. CDR3 DNA: TGTGCCAGCAGCTTAGGCGGCACCGGGGAGCTGTTTTTT. Combining the CDR3 with reference TRBV11-3 and TRBJ2-2 gives the whole variable domain EAGVVQSPRYKIIEKKQPVAFWCNPISGHNTLYWYLQNLGQGPELLIRYENEEAVDDSQLPKDRFSAERLKGVDSTLKIQPAELGDSAVYLCASSLGGTGELFFGEGSRLTVL.

This clone has just one count. V gene TRBV10-3 combines with J gene TRBJ2-3, with TRBD1 identical over 10 bases. The CDR3 totals 15 residues. The germline V gene has CDR1 ENHRY and CDR2 SYGVKD. Unmatched junction bases numbered 1, after V lost 2 bases and J lost 2 bases. This chain's CDR3 is CAISEGQGDTDTQYF. For the CDR3, the DNA is TGTGCCATCAGTGAGGGACAGGGGGACACAGATACGCAGTATTTT.

On this clone: Other DNA sequences in the same sample also yield this CDR3. The chain is built from TRBV6-6 and TRBJ2-1; TRBD1 matches at 8 bases. The CDR3 is 14 amino acids. Germline V lookup: CDR1 MNHNY, CDR2 SVGAGI (reference sequence). The V gene end was trimmed by 4 bases and the J gene end by 4 bases; junction bases not matched to a gene: 3. CDR3 residues: CASSSGGTYNEQFF. The CDR3 DNA follows: TGTGCCAGCAGTTCAGGGGGCACATACAATGAGCAGTTCTTC.

This clone was seen only a few times. The V and J genes are TRBV7-8 and TRBJ2-1, with a tentative D call TRBD1 (5 bases). The CDR3 is made up of 15 amino acids. Germline loops: CDR1 SGHVS, CDR2 FQNEAQ. Trimming removed 5 bases at V and 1 base at J, with 12 bases between. This CDR3 is CASSPRQKSYNEQFF. The DNA of the CDR3 is TGTGCCAGCAGCCCCCGACAGAAATCCTACAATGAGCAGTTCTTC.

The chain carries TRBV11-2 and TRBJ2-3; D perhaps matches TRBD1 (6 bases). The CDR3 totals 15 residues. CDR1 SGHAT and CDR2 FQNNGV come from the germline V gene. V was trimmed by 6 bases and J by 0 bases, leaving 13 bases between them. The CDR3 is CASRLQGSSTDTQYF. The CDR3 nucleotides read TGTGCCAGCAGACTACAGGGCTCTAGCACAGATACGCAGTATTTT.

This chain connects TRBV2 to TRBJ1-5; D gene ambiguous. The CDR3 consists of 15 residues. V was trimmed by 3 bases and J by 7 bases, leaving 16 bases between them. The germline gives CDR1 SNHLY, CDR2 FYNNEI. CDR3 coding DNA: TGTGCCAGCAGTGACCCGGTAGCGTTAGGGCAGCCCCAGCATTTT. Amino acid sequence: CASSDPVALGQPQHF.

Only one count was recorded for this clone. This chain joins TRBV27 and TRBJ1-2; D unclear. Germline-derived CDR1 and CDR2 are MNHEY and SMNVEV (reference sequence). The CDR3 runs 13 residues. Deletions cut 2 bases from V and 4 bases from J, with 8 bases between. CDR3 sequence: CASSLNRFYGYTF. Here the CDR3 DNA reads TGTGCCAGCAGTTTAAACAGATTCTATGGCTACACCTTC.

This chain links TRBV2 with TRBJ2-1; a weak D match, TRBD1 (6 bases). Germline CDR1 and CDR2: SNHLY and FYNNEI. The CDR3 totals 13 residues. V was pared by 4 bases and J by 7 bases, with 11 bases between. This CDR3 reads CASSGGPLNEQFF. For the CDR3, the DNA is TGTGCCAGCAGTGGGGGGCCTCTGAATGAGCAGTTCTTC.

The rearrangement joins TRBV6-1 to TRBJ2-6; TRBD1 might be the D (5 bases). The CDR3 runs 16 residues. V was trimmed by 3 bases and J by 2 bases, leaving 11 bases between them. In germline, CDR1 is MNHNS, CDR2 SASEGT. CDR3 sequence (DNA): TGTGCCAGCAGTGATAATCCAGGGACTGGGGCCAACGTCCTGACTTTC. Translation gives CASSDNPGTGANVLTF.

The rearrangement links TRBV9 to TRBJ2-5; the match to TRBD2 covers 9 bases. Trimming at V came to 0 bases and at J to 3 bases, leaving 6 bases not matched to a gene. Germline V gene sequence: CDR1 SGDLS, CDR2 YYNGEE. This CDR3 region has 16 residues. CDR3 in amino acids: CASSVGPGGGEETQYF. In DNA, the CDR3 is TGTGCCAGCAGCGTAGGACCGGGCGGGGGGGAAGAGACCCAGTACTTC.